The 8 T cell receptor beta chains listed next were all sequenced from one sample in a study of CD8 T cells in ankylosing spondylitis. Findings and limits, study-wide: A motif of several highly homologous TCR beta variants was seen as apparently characteristic of ankylosing spondylitis blood.

For these receptors, no antigen is known. One entry per CDR3 protein results from TCRdb running MiXCR on the 5' RACE reads. The table shows about 400,000 distinct CDR3 sequences, with around 22% occurring only once. The specimen was blood, either unsorted or a sorted T cell fraction (not recorded which). The receptors stem from a male donor with ankylosing spondylitis.

CDR3 coding DNA: TGTGCCAGCAGTAGTCCGGGTACGACTGAAGCTTTCTTT. This sequence encodes CASSSPGTTEAFF. The V and J genes are TRBV6-1 and TRBJ1-1; D uncertain. This CDR3 has 13 residues. Trimming removed 5 bases at V and 5 bases at J, with 12 bases between. The germline V gene has CDR1 MNHNS and CDR2 SASEGT.

This clonotype was seen a handful of times. The chain combines TRBV29-1 with TRBJ1-1; unclear D gene. Germline assignment: CDR1 SQVTM and CDR2 ANQGSEA. Trimming left V 8 bases short and J 1 base short, with 14 bases between. This CDR3 has 13 amino acids. The CDR3 DNA reads as TGCAGCCCTGGTGGCACGACGAACACTGAAGCTTTCTTT. Translating it yields CSPGGTTNTEAFF.

This clonotype has just a few counts. The V call is TRBV5-1, the J call TRBJ2-2; 10 bases map to TRBD1. Germline values: CDR1 SGHRS, CDR2 YFSETQ. The length of the CDR3 is 17 residues. The J segment lost 1 base and the V segment lost 4 bases, leaving 7 bases of the junction unmatched. The CDR3: CASSATGTGVNTGELFF. In DNA, the CDR3 is TGCGCCAGCAGCGCCACCGGGACAGGGGTGAACACCGGGGAGCTGTTTTTT.

CDR3 region: CSAPRGLAWSTDTQYF. CDR3 nucleotide sequence: TGCAGTGCCCCCCGGGGACTAGCGTGGAGCACAGATACGCAGTATTTT. This chain uses TRBV20-1 with TRBJ2-3; 10 bases line up with TRBD2. V was clipped by 6 bases and J by 0 bases; unmatched bases: 9. The germline V gene encodes CDR1 DFQATT and CDR2 SNEGSKA (reference sequence). CDR3 size: 16 residues.

This clonotype was counted only a few times. DNA of the CDR3: TGTGCCAGCAGCTTCTCCCTAACGATCGGGGAGCTGTTTTTT. Protein product: CASSFSLTIGELFF. This chain joins TRBV7-3 and TRBJ2-2; no reliable D call. Per germline, CDR1 SGHTA and CDR2 FQGTGA. V was cut by 3 bases and J by 7 bases, with 12 bases left in between. This CDR3 has 14 residues.

This clonotype was detected a few times. The chain carries TRBV6-2 or TRBV6-3 and TRBJ1-2, with 8 nucleotides matching TRBD1. This CDR3 contains 16 residues. V was pared by 7 bases and J by 8 bases, with 18 bases of the junction left unmatched. Germline V gene sequence: CDR1 MNHEY, CDR2 SVGEGT. The CDR3 region is CASISGGSVGLSGYTF. CDR3 bases: TGTGCCAGCATATCAGGGGGCTCTGTGGGCCTTTCGGGCTACACCTTC.

This clonotype was detected a few times. The chain employs TRBV20-1 and TRBJ1-5, with D maybe TRBD1 (5 bases). The CDR3 consists of 15 residues. V gave up 0 bases and J gave up 5 bases, with 14 bases separating them. The V gene's germline CDR1 is DFQATT and CDR2 SNEGSKA (reference sequence). Here the CDR3 reads CSARDAIRVHQPQHF. CDR3 sequence (DNA): TGCAGTGCTAGAGATGCCATCAGGGTCCATCAGCCCCAGCATTTT.

This clonotype was counted a few times. The chain uses TRBV12-3 or TRBV12-4 and TRBJ2-3; D is ambiguous. V dropped 7 bases and J dropped 3 bases, with 17 bases sitting between them. The CDR3 loop spans 15 amino acids. CDR3 nucleotides: TGTGCCAGCAACCTACGGGCCGGTCCAACAGATACGCAGTATTTT. It translates to CASNLRAGPTDTQYF.